This T cell receptor (beta chain) was obtained from a study of T cells in localized non-small cell lung cancer. Study-wide results and limits: Among the tissues sampled, uninvolved adjacent lung had the highest T cell clonality, above tumor.

The germline V gene has CDR1 LNHDA and CDR2 SQIVND (reference sequence). The CDR3 has 16 residues. The V gene lost 5 bases and the J gene lost 4 bases, with 18 bases spanning the gap. Sequenced by immunoSEQ multiplex PCR; TCRdb stores in-frame clones only, minus some. The table has about 64,000 clones, roughly four fifths seen once. This clone appeared once. The antigen is unknown. The genes are TRBV19 and TRBJ1-5, with a possible D match to TRBD1 (5 bases). This material consisted of PBMCs, taken before any cancer treatment. This TCR came from a man aged 35 to 69 with stage II lung adenocarcinoma. CDR3 region: CASSPSGGAGNQPQHF. The CDR3 DNA sequence: TGTGCCAGTAGTCCCTCCGGCGGGGCGGGGAATCAGCCCCAGCATTTT. The full variable domain, with the rest looked up from reference TRBV19 and TRBJ1-5, is DGGITQSPKYLFRKEGQNVTLSCEQNLNHDAMYWYRQDPGQGLRLIYYSQIVNDFQKGDIAEGYSVSREKKESFPLTVTSAQKNPTAFYLCASSPSGGAGNQPQHFGDGTRLSIL.